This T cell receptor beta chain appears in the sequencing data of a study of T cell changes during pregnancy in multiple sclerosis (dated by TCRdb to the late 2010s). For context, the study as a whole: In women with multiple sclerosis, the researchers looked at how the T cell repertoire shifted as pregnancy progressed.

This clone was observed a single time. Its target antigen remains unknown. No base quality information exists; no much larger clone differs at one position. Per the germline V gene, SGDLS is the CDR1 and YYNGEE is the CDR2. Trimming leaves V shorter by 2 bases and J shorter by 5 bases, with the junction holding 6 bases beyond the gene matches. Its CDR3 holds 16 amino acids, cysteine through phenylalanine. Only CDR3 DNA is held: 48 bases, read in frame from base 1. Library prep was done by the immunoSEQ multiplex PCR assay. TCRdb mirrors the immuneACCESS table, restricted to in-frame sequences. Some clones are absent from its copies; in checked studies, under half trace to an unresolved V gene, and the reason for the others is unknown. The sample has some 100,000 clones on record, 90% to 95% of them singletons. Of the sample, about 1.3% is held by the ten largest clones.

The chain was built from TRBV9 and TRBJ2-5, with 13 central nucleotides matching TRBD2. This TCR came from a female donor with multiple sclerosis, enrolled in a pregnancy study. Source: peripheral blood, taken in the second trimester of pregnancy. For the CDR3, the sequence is CASSVLGTSGIETQYF. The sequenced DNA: TGTGCCAGCAGCGTGTTAGGGACTAGCGGGATCGAGACCCAGTACTTC.